What follows are 8 T cell receptor beta chains derived from one specimen sequenced in a study of type 1 regulatory T cells. These receptors' antigens are unknown. Each CDR3 protein is one row after TCRdb ran MiXCR on the reads. The sample gives fewer than 75,000 distinct CDR3 sequences, about 50% of which show up once; more than 2% is in the top ten. The sequenced material came from cultured non-Tr1 T cells, either the whole culture or a sorted T cell fraction (not recorded which). The origin of the receptors is a human donor in good health.

This CDR3 reads CATSRELVSYEQYF. CDR3 DNA sequence: TGTGCCACCAGCAGAGAATTAGTATCCTACGAGCAGTACTTC. V is TRBV15 and J is TRBJ2-7, with D hard to call. Germline V gene lookup returns CDR1 LNHNV and CDR2 YYDKDF (reference sequence). Trimming stripped 0 bases from V and 1 base from J, with 7 bases between. The CDR3 consists of 14 residues.

This clonotype was seen more than once but under ten times. This chain connects TRBV12-3 or TRBV12-4 to TRBJ2-1; 7 positions match TRBD1. This CDR3 region has 13 residues. V trimming: 5 bases; J trimming: 8 bases; junction bases outside the gene matches: 6. This CDR3 reads CASSGDRADEQFF. In DNA form, the CDR3 reads TGTGCCAGCAGTGGAGACAGGGCCGATGAGCAGTTCTTC.

The rearrangement links TRBV27 to TRBJ1-6, with a tentative D call TRBD1 (5 bases). With 4 bases removed from V and 3 bases from J, the gap between germline ends came to 19 bases. From germline, CDR1 is MNHEY and CDR2 SMNVEV (reference sequence). This CDR3 contains 18 residues. The CDR3 loop reads CASSSLSEWGVYNSPLHF. The DNA of the CDR3 is TGTGCCAGCAGTTCCCTTTCAGAGTGGGGGGTCTATAATTCACCCCTCCACTTT.

The chain combines TRBV11-3 with TRBJ2-2, with a tentative D call TRBD2 (6 bases). This CDR3 comprises 15 residues. Germline V lookup: CDR1 SGHNT, CDR2 YENEEA. The V gene lost 5 bases and the J gene lost 6 bases, with 16 bases spanning the gap. The CDR3 protein is CASSARAGLSGELFF. CDR3 sequence (DNA): TGTGCCAGCAGCGCTCGCGCGGGACTCTCCGGGGAGCTGTTTTTT.

The chain couples TRBV27 to TRBJ1-2, with TRBD1 matching 9 bases. The V gene end was trimmed by 8 bases and the J gene end by 8 bases; junction bases not matched to a gene: 12. This CDR3 has 14 amino acids. The V gene's germline CDR1 is MNHEY and CDR2 SMNVEV (reference sequence). The DNA of the CDR3 is TGTGCCAGCCTTTCCCCGGGACAGGGAAACGGCTACACCTTC. It specifies CASLSPGQGNGYTF.

The chain has TRBV28 and TRBJ2-7; no clear D. CDR1 and CDR2 (germline): MDHEN, SYDVKM. Trimming took 10 bases from V and 3 from J, leaving 13 bases between them. This CDR3 comprises 12 residues. The CDR3 here is CATRTAHYEQYF. CDR3 DNA sequence: TGTGCCACCAGGACGGCCCACTACGAGCAGTACTTC.

This clonotype has more than one count but fewer than ten. The rearrangement uses TRBV7-2 and TRBJ2-7, with 7 bases matching TRBD1. The CDR3 has 14 amino acids. V trimming: 5 bases; J trimming: 6 bases; junction bases outside the gene matches: 10. CDR1 is SGHTA, CDR2 FQGNSA, per germline. CDR3 DNA sequence: TGTGCCAGCAGCGCCAGACAGGGATCAGTCGAGCAGTACTTC. As protein: CASSARQGSVEQYF.

This clonotype showed up just a few times. The chain joins TRBV10-3 to TRBJ1-5, with D maybe TRBD1 (5 bases). This CDR3 is 13 amino acids long. Germline CDR1 ENHRY, CDR2 SYGVKD. Trimming removed 6 bases at V and 6 bases at J, with 12 bases between. CDR3 in DNA: TGTGCCATCAGCGCAGGGACGGGTCAGCCCCAGCATTTT. It encodes CAISAGTGQPQHF.